These T cell receptor beta chains were read from a single sample in a study of metastatic and nonmetastatic thyroid tumors. TCRdb called clones again from the PCR reads with MiXCR. The sample holds around 34,000 clones, approximately 16% seen once. The sequenced sample was blood. The receptors originated from a female donor with papillary thyroid cancer or a benign thyroid nodule (not recorded which). Some clones in this sample may be carry-over from other donors' samples. CDR3s include the opening cysteine and the closing phenylalanine or tryptophan. A D gene is named only where the DNA matches it firmly. The listing skips clone size in some rows; elsewhere it reads once, few, many or a size class.

CDR3 DNA | CDR3 protein | J gene | CDR3 length | V gene | clone size | D gene
TGTGCCAGTAGTAAAGTCGGGACTAGCGGGACCGGGGAGCTGTTTTTT | CASSKVGTSGTGELFF | TRBJ2-2 | 16 | TRBV19 | many | TRBD2
TGTGCCAGCCGCCAAGACCGGGGTGATACGCAGTATTTT | CASRQDRGDTQYF | TRBJ2-3 | 13 | TRBV3-1 | many | NA
TGTGCCAGCAGCTCGACAGGGACCGTCTACGAGCAGTACTTC | CASSSTGTVYEQYF | TRBJ2-7 | 14 | TRBV7-9 | many | TRBD1
TGTGCCAGCAGTTTATACTCCCCCCAGGGGGGACAGCCCCAGCATTTT | CASSLYSPQGGQPQHF | TRBJ1-5 | 16 | TRBV28 | many | TRBD1
TGTGCCAGCAGCTTTGGACAGGGGCGAACAGATACGCAGTATTTT | CASSFGQGRTDTQYF | TRBJ2-3 | 15 | TRBV7-3 | medium-sized | TRBD1
TGTGCCAGCGGGCGGGACAGGGGAGGGCCCCAGCATTTT | CASGRDRGGPQHF | TRBJ1-5 | 13 | TRBV6-1 | many | TRBD1
TGCAGTGCTAGGACCGCAATGGAATCTGATACGCAGTATTTT | CSARTAMESDTQYF | TRBJ2-3 | 14 | TRBV20-1 | medium-sized | NA
TGTGCCAGCAGCCCGAGGCTCCTGGACTACGAGCAGTACTTC | CASSPRLLDYEQYF | TRBJ2-7 | 14 | TRBV28 | many | NA
TGTGCCAGCCTTAAGGGGTTCGGGGTGAACACTGAAGCTTTCTTT | CASLKGFGVNTEAFF | TRBJ1-1 | 15 | TRBV27 | many | NA
TGTGCCAGCAGTTCCCACCCGGGACTAGCGGGGACAGATACGCAGTATTTT | CASSSHPGLAGTDTQYF | TRBJ2-3 | 17 | TRBV28 | many | TRBD2
TGTGCCAGCAGTTTCACTAGCGGGAGTCAAGGGACCCAGTACTTC | CASSFTSGSQGTQYF | TRBJ2-5 | 15 | TRBV28 | many | TRBD2
TGTGCCAGCAGTTCCCTCGGGACAACGGACTATGGCTACACCTTC | CASSSLGTTDYGYTF | TRBJ1-2 | 15 | TRBV6-1 | many | NA
TGTGCCAGCATAGAGGGGAATCAGGCTCAGCATTTT | CASIEGNQAQHF | TRBJ1-5 | 12 | TRBV6-1 | NA | NA
TGCAGTGCTAGTTTTTCCGGGAAGGACTACGAGCAGTACTTC | CSASFSGKDYEQYF | TRBJ2-7 | 14 | TRBV20-1 | many | NA
TGTGCCAGCAGCTCCGGCGGGAGGGGAGGACACAATGAGCAGTTCTTC | CASSSGGRGGHNEQFF | TRBJ2-1 | 16 | TRBV12-3/TRBV12-4 | many | TRBD2
TGTGCCAGCAACAATTATGGAACGACAGATACGCAGTATTTT | CASNNYGTTDTQYF | TRBJ2-3 | 14 | TRBV12-3/TRBV12-4 | many | NA
TGTGCCAGCAGCAATCGACAAACAAGGGGTGAAAAACTGTTTTTT | CASSNRQTRGEKLFF | TRBJ1-4 | 15 | TRBV12-3/TRBV12-4 | many | NA
TGTGCCAGCAGCTGGACGGATACCGGGGAGCTGTTTTTT | CASSWTDTGELFF | TRBJ2-2 | 13 | TRBV28 | many | NA
TGTGCCAGCAGGAGCGGGACAGGGGGCAATCAGCCCCAGCATTTT | CASRSGTGGNQPQHF | TRBJ1-5 | 15 | TRBV27 | many | TRBD1
TGCAGTGCGCGTCCGGGCCAAGGGGAACTCGAGCAGTACTTC | CSARPGQGELEQYF | TRBJ2-7 | 14 | TRBV20-1 | NA | NA
TGCGCCAGCAGCTTGCAACTAGCTCACGGGGAGCTGTTTTTT | CASSLQLAHGELFF | TRBJ2-2 | 14 | TRBV5-1 | many | NA
TGTGCCAGCAGCCGACAGGGGGCGGACTATGGCTACACCTTC | CASSRQGADYGYTF | TRBJ1-2 | 14 | TRBV3-1 | many | TRBD1
TGTGCCTGGAAGAGACACCTTAACACTGAAGCTTTCTTT | CAWKRHLNTEAFF | TRBJ1-1 | 13 | TRBV30 | many | NA
TGCGCCAGCAGCTTGCGGGAGGGCGGGGAGACCCAGTACTTC | CASSLREGGETQYF | TRBJ2-5 | 14 | TRBV5-1 | many | TRBD2
TGCGCCAGCAGTGATACGAAGGTATGGGATGGCTACACCTTC | CASSDTKVWDGYTF | TRBJ1-2 | 14 | TRBV10-2 | many | NA
TGTGCCAGCAGTCCCTCCCACAGGGGTGCGCAAAGCTACACCTTC | CASSPSHRGAQSYTF | TRBJ1-2 | 15 | TRBV28 | many | TRBD1
TGTGCCAGCAGAGGACTAGCGGGACGGACCGGGGAGCTGTTTTTT | CASRGLAGRTGELFF | TRBJ2-2 | 15 | TRBV2 | many | TRBD2
TGCAGCGCCGTGATTTGGAGCAATGAGCAGTTCTTC | CSAVIWSNEQFF | TRBJ2-1 | 12 | TRBV29-1 | many | NA
TGCAGTGCTCCCGCGGGCAGAAACGAGCAGTACTTC | CSAPAGRNEQYF | TRBJ2-7 | 12 | TRBV20-1 | NA | NA
TGTGCTAGCAGTTCCCCAGCCCGATCGAAGCCCCAGCATTTT | CASSSPARSKPQHF | TRBJ1-5 | 14 | TRBV28 | NA | NA
TGTGCCAGCAGTCTTACAGGGGGAATTGGTGGCTACACCTTC | CASSLTGGIGGYTF | TRBJ1-2 | 14 | TRBV28 | medium-sized | TRBD1
TGTGCCAGCAGCTCCTCGACCCATTACTCCTATAATTCACCCCTCCACTTT | CASSSSTHYSYNSPLHF | TRBJ1-6 | 17 | TRBV13 | many | NA
TGCGCCAGCAGCCCCGAGGGGGGCAATCAGCCCCAGCATTTT | CASSPEGGNQPQHF | TRBJ1-5 | 14 | TRBV5-1 | many | NA
TGTGCCAGCAGCTTAAATGGACAGGGAGGTGAAGCTTTCTTT | CASSLNGQGGEAFF | TRBJ1-1 | 14 | TRBV7-8 | many | TRBD1
TGTGCCAGCATCTTGACGGGGAACACTGAAGCTCTCTTT | CASILTGNTEALF | TRBJ1-1 | 13 | TRBV6-1 | few | NA
TGTGCCAGCAGGAGCCACGGGGGAGGGGAGACCCAGTACTTC | CASRSHGGGETQYF | TRBJ2-5 | 14 | TRBV3-1 | many | TRBD2
TGCAGCGTTCGTAGCAGCTGGACAGGGGGTGGTCTCAATGAGCAGTTCTTC | CSVRSSWTGGGLNEQFF | TRBJ2-1 | 17 | TRBV29-1 | many | TRBD1
TGCAGTGTTTCGTCGGGGGGAAATCAGCCCCAGCATTTT | CSVSSGGNQPQHF | TRBJ1-5 | 13 | TRBV20-1 | many | NA
TGTGCCAGCAGTCCCCCCGGCGGGCAGACCGCCTACGAGCAGTACTTC | CASSPPGGQTAYEQYF | TRBJ2-7 | 16 | TRBV6-1 | medium-sized | NA
TGTGCCAGCAGTTCGAACCGAGGGACAGTTGTTAACTATGGCTACACCTTC | CASSSNRGTVVNYGYTF | TRBJ1-2 | 17 | TRBV28 | many | TRBD1
TGTGCCACCAGAGGGGGGACAGAGAACACCGGGGAGCTGTTTTTT | CATRGGTENTGELFF | TRBJ2-2 | 15 | TRBV24-1 | many | NA
TGTGCCAGCAGAGGAGAAGGGAGGGCCTACCGCACAGATACGCAGTATTTT | CASRGEGRAYRTDTQYF | TRBJ2-3 | 17 | TRBV6-5 | many | TRBD2
TGTCCCAGCAGCTTAAACGGGCCGGGCCAGCCCCAGCATTTT | CPSSLNGPGQPQHF | TRBJ1-5 | 14 | TRBV28 | NA | NA
TGTGCCTGCAGCAGCTGGACAGGGTATGCCGGGGAGCTGTTTTTT | CACSSWTGYAGELFF | TRBJ2-2 | 15 | TRBV6-2/TRBV6-3 | many | TRBD1
TGTGCCAGCAGCTTAGCGTACAGGTACTCTGGGGCCAACGCCCTGACTTTC | CASSLAYRYSGANALTF | TRBJ2-6 | 17 | TRBV11-1 | NA | NA
TGCAGCGTTGGAGGGTTCGGCAATCAGCCCCAGCATTTT | CSVGGFGNQPQHF | TRBJ1-5 | 13 | TRBV29-1 | many | NA
TGTGCCAGCAGGTTTACAGAGTACCAAGAGACCCAGTACTTC | CASRFTEYQETQYF | TRBJ2-5 | 14 | TRBV5-5 | many | NA
TGTGCCAGCAGCTTAGGTTCAGGGGGAGCAGATACGCAGTATTTT | CASSLGSGGADTQYF | TRBJ2-3 | 15 | TRBV7-3 | many | TRBD1
TGTGCCAGCAGCGTAGGAAGTGGTGACATTCAGTACTTC | CASSVGSGDIQYF | TRBJ2-4 | 13 | TRBV9 | many | NA
TGTGCCAGCAGTGAATACAGTAGCGGTTACCCTAGCACAGATACGCAGTATTTT | CASSEYSSGYPSTDTQYF | TRBJ2-3 | 18 | TRBV25-1 | many | NA